This T cell receptor (beta chain) was retrieved from a study of regulatory T cells in long-lasting Graves disease. As for the study in general: Duration of antithyroid drug therapy among newly diagnosed Graves' patients was under 3 months. Study-wide results and limits: Peripheral blood, not thyroid tissue, was the sole material studied.

Construction of TCR beta libraries relied on iRepertoire HTBI primers and on Arm-PCR targeting CDR3 regions. TCRdb re-analysed the multiplex PCR reads in MiXCR, keeping a single row per CDR3 protein. Here the sample spans around 420,000 distinct CDR3 sequences, 15% being singletons. Regarding time point: newly diagnosed GD, antithyroid drugs for less than 3 months. RNA extracted from PBMCs served as the sequencing template. Graves' disease diagnoses followed American Thyroid Association guidelines. The germline V gene has CDR1 MNHEY and CDR2 SVGEGT. There are 15 residues in the CDR3. Trimming removed 5 bases at V and 1 base at J, with 14 bases between. This clonotype was seen ten or more times. Its target is not known.

The specimen comprised peripheral blood mononuclear cells (PBMCs), sampled at new diagnosis, from a patient treated with antithyroid drugs. V usage is TRBV6-2 or TRBV6-3 and J usage is TRBJ1-1; maybe TRBD1 (5 bases). This receptor was identified in a female donor with Graves disease. CDR3 residues: CASSASGTQNTEAFF. CDR3 coding DNA: TGTGCCAGCAGTGCATCCGGGACGCAGAACACTGAAGCTTTCTTT.